These 26 T cell receptor beta chains originate from one sample sequenced in a study of CD8 T cells in ankylosing spondylitis. Points from the study as a whole: A motif in TCR beta, a set of roughly 8 highly homologous variants, appeared characteristic of ankylosing spondylitis blood.

These receptors are not linked to any known antigen. Via MiXCR, TCRdb re-called the 5' RACE reads, giving one row per CDR3 protein. The sample comprises around 770,000 distinct CDR3 sequences, roughly 10% of which are singletons, and approximately 0.51% rests with the top ten. Sequencing used blood, either unsorted or a sorted T cell fraction (not recorded which). The receptors were gathered from a male donor with ankylosing spondylitis.

This chain uses TRBV30 with TRBJ2-2; D is unresolved. The CDR3 runs to 16 residues. Germline V gives CDR1 GTSNPN, CDR2 SVGIG (reference sequence). Trimming took off 4 bases at V and 3 bases at J, with 18 bases between the two ends. The CDR3 reads CAWNPISWVDTGELFF. The CDR3, as DNA: TGTGCCTGGAACCCCATATCTTGGGTGGACACCGGGGAGCTGTTTTTT.

J is TRBJ2-1 and V is TRBV5-1; perhaps D is TRBD1 or TRBD2 (5 bases each). Looked up from germline, CDR1 is SGHRS and CDR2 is YFSETQ. The CDR3 is 15 residues long. Trimming shortened V by 4 bases and J by 9 bases, and 20 bases separated the two germline ends. The CDR3 nucleotides are TGCGCCAGCAGCATCCGGGACCCGATACGTAGTGAGCAGTTCTTC. Translating it yields CASSIRDPIRSEQFF.

The rearrangement uses TRBV10-3 and TRBJ1-5; 7 bases align to TRBD1. Germline trimming cut 6 bases from V and 2 bases from J; bases unmatched to any gene: 4. CDR3 size: 14 residues. Germline assignment: CDR1 ENHRY and CDR2 SYGVKD. As DNA, the CDR3 is TGTGCCATCAGCAAGCAGGGGGGCAATCAGCCCCAGCATTTT. Translating it yields CAISKQGGNQPQHF.

This clonotype has only a few counts. The rearrangement links TRBV7-9 to TRBJ1-2; 7 bases map to TRBD1. J gave up 5 bases and V 7 bases, and 10 bases lay outside the gene matches. CDR3 length: 14 amino acids. Germline CDR1 SEHNR, CDR2 FQNEAQ (reference sequence). The DNA for the CDR3 is TGTGCCAGCAACCGAGGGACAGTTCATTATGGCTACACCTTC. The encoded protein is CASNRGTVHYGYTF.

This clonotype was observed a few times. The V gene is TRBV15, the J gene TRBJ2-3, with 8 nucleotides matching TRBD2. The CDR3 is made up of 15 amino acids. The germline V gene has CDR1 LNHNV and CDR2 YYDKDF (reference sequence). The junction had 5 bases not matched to a gene; V was cut back by 4 bases and J by 2 bases. This CDR3 reads CATSTKRGNTDTQYF. CDR3 DNA sequence: TGTGCCACCAGCACCAAGCGGGGGAACACAGATACGCAGTATTTT. The whole variable domain, remainder taken from reference TRBV15 and TRBJ2-3, is DAMVIQNPRYQVTQFGKPVTLSCSQTLNHNVMYWYQQKSSQAPKLLFHYYDKDFNNEADTPDNFQSRRPNTSFCFLDIRSPGLGDTAMYLCATSTKRGNTDTQYFGPGTRLTVL.

This CDR3 reads CSAASPGVASNTGELFF. Here the CDR3 DNA reads TGCAGTGCTGCCTCACCGGGGGTCGCATCGAACACCGGGGAGCTGTTTTTT. The rearrangement links TRBV20-1 to TRBJ2-2; perhaps TRBD2 as D (6 bases). This CDR3 has 17 residues. Germline V CDR1 and CDR2: DFQATT, SNEGSKA (reference sequence). V lost 5 bases, J lost 0 bases, and 19 bases lay in between.

The rearrangement uses TRBV4-3 and TRBJ2-5; weak D call: TRBD1 (6 bases). The V gene lost 1 base and the J gene lost 5 bases, with 26 bases spanning the gap. The CDR3 is 19 amino acids. Germline V CDR1 and CDR2: LGHNA, YSLEER. CDR3 in DNA: TGCGCCAGCAGCCAAGTCAACTTTCCGAACCAACAGGGAAGGGAGACCCAGTACTTC. This gives the protein CASSQVNFPNQQGRETQYF.

At least ten counts were recorded for this clonotype. The chain joins TRBV4-2 to TRBJ2-1; 8 bases fit TRBD2. V was clipped by 0 bases and J by 8 bases; unmatched bases: 3. The CDR3 sequence is 14 residues long. Germline V gene data show CDR1 as LGHNA and CDR2 as YNFKEQ. In DNA, the CDR3 is TGTGCCAGCAGCCAAGACACTAGCGGCTATGAGCAGTTCTTC. It encodes CASSQDTSGYEQFF.

The chain links TRBV20-1 to TRBJ1-4; D gene unclear. This CDR3 region has 14 residues. Looked up from germline, CDR1 is DFQATT and CDR2 is SNEGSKA (reference sequence). Trimming shortened V by 2 bases and J by 4 bases, and 11 bases separated the two germline ends. The CDR3 sequence is CSARTIGGNEKLFF. DNA for the CDR3: TGCAGTGCTAGAACGATCGGAGGTAATGAAAAACTGTTTTTT.

The chain combines TRBV9 with TRBJ1-1, with a tentative D call TRBD1 (5 bases). The CDR3 spans 15 residues. Trimming removed 6 bases at V and 3 bases at J, with 18 bases between. The germline gives CDR1 SGDLS, CDR2 YYNGEE. The CDR3 sequence is CASTPRGDRDTEAFF. CDR3 DNA sequence: TGTGCCAGCACCCCGAGGGGAGACCGTGACACTGAAGCTTTCTTT. The whole variable domain, filled in from reference TRBV9 and TRBJ1-1, reads DSGVTQTPKHLITATGQRVTLRCSPRSGDLSVYWYQQSLDQGLQFLIQYYNGEERAKGNILERFSAQQFPDLHSELNLSSLELGDSALYFCASTPRGDRDTEAFFGQGTRLTVV.

In its sample, this clonotype was seen a few times. The rearrangement uses TRBV3-1 and TRBJ2-1; D remains ambiguous. The germline V gene encodes CDR1 LGHDT and CDR2 YNNKEL (reference sequence). V was shortened by 0 bases and J by 4 bases, with 7 bases between the two germline ends. CDR3 size: 14 residues. The CDR3 nucleotides read TGTGCCAGCAGCCAAGATGAATCATACAATGAGCAGTTCTTC. Translating it yields CASSQDESYNEQFF.

The chain recombines TRBV19 with TRBJ2-5; TRBD2 agrees at 8 bases. CDR3 length: 16 residues. Germline CDR1 LNHDA, CDR2 SQIVND (reference sequence). Trimming cost V 5 bases and J 1 base; bases outside gene matches: 9. CDR3 sequence: CASSAEIAGPQETQYF. CDR3 nucleotide sequence: TGTGCCAGTAGTGCCGAGATAGCGGGGCCCCAAGAGACCCAGTACTTC.

This clonotype occurred a few times. This chain uses TRBV24-1 with TRBJ1-4, with 9 bases fitting TRBD1. V lost 4 bases, J lost 6 bases, and 5 bases stayed unmatched. Germline CDR1 is KGHDR and CDR2 is SFDVKD. The CDR3 extends over 15 amino acids. Here the CDR3 DNA reads TGTGCCACCAGTGACCCGGGACAGGGCGATGAAAAACTGTTTTTT. It specifies CATSDPGQGDEKLFF.

The rearrangement uses TRBV11-1 and TRBJ2-7; D gene unclear. Germline CDR1 and CDR2: SGHAT and FQDESV (reference sequence). The CDR3 length is 14 residues. Trimming took 3 bases from V and 0 from J, leaving 9 bases between them. CDR3 nucleotide sequence: TGTGCCAGCAGCTTCTCGACGTTCTCCTACGAGCAGTACTTC. This translates into CASSFSTFSYEQYF. Full variable domain (remainder filled in from reference TRBV11-1 and TRBJ2-7): EAEVAQSPRYKITEKSQAVAFWCDPISGHATLYWYRQILGQGPELLVQFQDESVVDDSQLPKDRFSAERLKGVDSTLKIQPAELGDSAMYLCASSFSTFSYEQYFGPGTRLTVT.

The chain carries TRBV5-5 and TRBJ2-3; D tentatively fits TRBD1 or TRBD2 (5 bases each). The CDR3 has 14 residues. Per germline, CDR1 SGHKS and CDR2 YYEKEE (reference sequence). V was shortened by 1 base and J by 5 bases, with 11 bases between the two germline ends. CDR3 coding DNA: TGTGCCAGCAGCTTGTTCGAGGGGATAGATACGCAGTATTTT. Its protein product is CASSLFEGIDTQYF.

The chain links TRBV12-3 or TRBV12-4 to TRBJ1-6; D remains ambiguous. The CDR3 has 13 amino acids. V shed 3 bases and J shed 9 bases, with 9 bases lying between them. The CDR3: CASSLRPLSPLHF. In DNA form, the CDR3 reads TGTGCCAGCAGTTTGAGGCCTCTTTCACCCCTCCACTTT.

This clonotype was found a few times. The V call is TRBV5-1, the J call TRBJ2-7; weak D call: TRBD1 (5 bases). Germline V CDR1 and CDR2: SGHRS, YFSETQ. This CDR3 has 15 amino acids. The V and J ends lost 3 bases and 5 bases respectively, with 18 bases between them. The CDR3 region is CASSSSRGLRDEQYF. CDR3 coding DNA: TGCGCCAGCAGCTCCAGTAGGGGTCTCAGGGACGAGCAGTACTTC.

The chain employs TRBV4-2 and TRBJ1-1; the match to TRBD1 covers 7 bases. V lost 3 bases to trimming and J lost 0 bases; unmatched junction nucleotides: 7. The length of the CDR3 is 16 residues. The germline V gene has CDR1 LGHNA and CDR2 YNFKEQ. The CDR3, as DNA: TGTGCCAGCAGCCAGCCATGGGGACAGATGAACACTGAAGCTTTCTTT. This sequence encodes CASSQPWGQMNTEAFF.

This chain links TRBV5-5 with TRBJ2-1, with D possibly being TRBD1 or TRBD2 (5 bases each). Trimming cost V 0 bases and J 9 bases, with 10 bases left between them. This CDR3 is 13 amino acids long. Looked up from germline, CDR1 is SGHKS and CDR2 is YYEKEE (reference sequence). CDR3: CASSLVGVGEQFF. Here the CDR3 DNA reads TGTGCCAGCAGCTTGGTGGGGGTCGGTGAGCAGTTCTTC. Complete variable domain (other parts from reference TRBV5-5 and TRBJ2-1): DAGVTQSPTHLIKTRGQQVTLRCSPISGHKSVSWYQQVLGQGPQFIFQYYEKEERGRGNFPDRFSARQFPNYSSELNVNALLLGDSALYLCASSLVGVGEQFFGPGTRLTVL.

This clonotype was seen more than once but under ten times. This chain uses TRBV4-1 with TRBJ2-7; 10 nucleotides match TRBD2. This CDR3 comprises 16 residues. CDR1 MGHRA and CDR2 YSYEKL come from the germline V gene. V was clipped by 1 base and J by 8 bases; unmatched bases: 11. CDR3 amino acids: CASSQVLLAGSPQQYF. CDR3 sequence (DNA): TGCGCCAGCAGCCAAGTATTACTAGCGGGATCGCCTCAGCAGTACTTC.

A few counts support this clonotype. The CDR3 DNA is TGTGCCAGCAGCTTGGGACTCGTAACCTACGAGCAGTACTTC. Protein: CASSLGLVTYEQYF. V gene TRBV7-2 combines with J gene TRBJ2-7; possible D gene TRBD2, 6 bases. The germline V and J ends were trimmed by 3 bases and 2 bases, with 11 bases remaining between them. There are 14 residues in the CDR3. Germline V gene sequence: CDR1 SGHTA, CDR2 FQGNSA.

V usage is TRBV6-2 or TRBV6-3 and J usage is TRBJ1-1; perhaps TRBD1 as D (5 bases). The CDR3 sequence is 13 residues long. V was pared by 6 bases and J by 7 bases, with 15 bases between. In germline, CDR1 is MNHEY, CDR2 SVGEGT. This CDR3 is CASSREGRGEAFF. The CDR3 nucleotides are TGTGCCAGCAGCCGGGAGGGACGGGGTGAAGCTTTCTTT.

The chain employs TRBV20-1 and TRBJ2-1; TRBD1 matches 12 bases. The trim removed 4 bases at V and 8 bases at J, leaving 6 bases unmatched. This CDR3 has 14 amino acids. Germline V gives CDR1 DFQATT, CDR2 SNEGSKA (reference sequence). The CDR3 spells CSAIRDRGLHEQFF. The CDR3 DNA reads TGCAGTGCTATCCGGGACAGGGGGCTTCATGAGCAGTTCTTC.

A few counts support this clonotype. V is TRBV9 and J is TRBJ2-5; a weak D match, TRBD1 (6 bases). The CDR3 has 15 amino acids. Per germline, CDR1 SGDLS and CDR2 YYNGEE. The V end lost 3 bases, the J end lost 4 bases, and 16 bases lay between the germline ends. The CDR3 nucleotides are TGTGCCAGCAGCGCCCATCCCAGGGGATCAGAGACCCAGTACTTC. Translated, it gives CASSAHPRGSETQYF.

The chain is built from TRBV24-1 and TRBJ2-1; no clear D. This CDR3 contains 16 residues. From germline, CDR1 is KGHDR and CDR2 SFDVKD. V was trimmed by 3 bases and J by 0 bases, leaving 11 bases between them. The CDR3 coding sequence is TGTGCCACCAGTGATCCGACACATCACTCCTACAATGAGCAGTTCTTC. Translation gives CATSDPTHHSYNEQFF.

Ten or more counts support this clonotype. The chain has TRBV20-1 and TRBJ2-5; no clear D gene. The germline V gene encodes CDR1 DFQATT and CDR2 SNEGSKA (reference sequence). The length of the CDR3 is 14 residues. The V end lost 2 bases, the J end lost 4 bases, and 14 bases lay between the germline ends. CDR3: CSARPPPAAETQYF. DNA for the CDR3: TGCAGTGCTAGACCCCCCCCGGCAGCAGAGACCCAGTACTTC.